This T cell receptor beta chain was captured in a study of cytomegalovirus exposure and HLA in healthy donors (dated by TCRdb to about 2017). Concerning the study at large: A later analysis indicated that the 95 to 150 validation repertoires were generated on the platform also employed for the approximately 700 repertoires of the first cohort. To predict cytomegalovirus infection status, the study brought together high-throughput TCR immunosequencing, statistical association of individual TCRs with disease status, and machine learning. A separate validation cohort of approximately 130 different subjects was used in addition to the roughly 720-subject first cohort. The study aimed to test whether cataloging public T cell receptors could reveal signatures of past pathogen exposure. The investigation overall reported the following: A later analysis had no HLA typing for the validation cohort, so co-occurrence there was scored across all 120 or so repertoires. The study gave a list of over 150 TCR beta chains associated with cytomegalovirus. A later analysis found that TCRs clustered in the first cohort also tended to co-occur in the roughly 110 validation repertoires, with approximately 95% of cluster scores above 0. In vitro tests confirmed that a few of the cytomegalovirus-associated TCR beta chains recognize cytomegalovirus antigens. The authors suggested that the approach could potentially be extended to other disease states and immunological phenotypes. Cytomegalovirus status was reported to be diagnosed by the classifier with high specificity and sensitivity in both the original and validation cohorts. Most TCR sequences were seen in very few donors, while some public TCRs were found in many individuals.

V is cut by 0 bases and J by 4 bases, and the space between the germline ends is 9 bases. Reading the germline V gene gives CDR1 MGHRA and CDR2 YSYEKL. The CDR3 runs 14 residues from the cysteine to the phenylalanine. The read is trimmed to its CDR3 DNA, 42 bases read in frame from base 1. Library preparation was by the immunoSEQ multiplex PCR assay. In the authors' own workflow: A statistical classification framework was built for diagnosing cytomegalovirus status from the catalog of TCR beta chain sequences. TCRdb carries this immuneACCESS record with in-frame sequences only. Its versions omit some clonotypes, under half of them owing to an unresolved V gene in the studies checked, with the rest unexplained. V and J calls and clone size are as listed in that table; D and trimming were resolved from the DNA. This sample has 150,000 to 200,000 clones in its table, and around four fifths of those were observed once. The top ten hold over 2% of the sample.

In regard to this clone: The target of this receptor is not known. Base qualities are missing; no much larger clone stands one base away.

The donors were included in the validation cohort of approximately 130 subjects, a group kept apart from the roughly 690-subject first cohort. The sequenced material came from PBMCs. This receptor chain uses TRBV4-1 and TRBJ2-5; perhaps TRBD2 is the D gene, with 6 bases matching. The origin of this receptor is a man aged 25 to 45 in good health and CMV-seropositive. The CDR3 region: CASSQDPGGETQYF. The nucleotide sequence is given as TGCGCCAGCAGCCAAGACCCCGGGGGAGAGACCCAGTACTTC.